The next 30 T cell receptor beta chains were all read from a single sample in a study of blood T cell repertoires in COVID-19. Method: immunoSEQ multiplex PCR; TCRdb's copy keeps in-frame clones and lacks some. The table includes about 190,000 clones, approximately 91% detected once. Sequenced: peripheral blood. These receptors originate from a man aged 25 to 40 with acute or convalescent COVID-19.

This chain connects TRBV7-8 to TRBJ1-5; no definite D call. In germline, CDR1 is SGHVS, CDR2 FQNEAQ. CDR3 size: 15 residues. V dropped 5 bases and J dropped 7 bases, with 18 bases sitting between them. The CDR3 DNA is TGTGCCAGCAGCGAGCGACGGGTGGGGAGCCAGCCCCAGCATTTT. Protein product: CASSERRVGSQPQHF.

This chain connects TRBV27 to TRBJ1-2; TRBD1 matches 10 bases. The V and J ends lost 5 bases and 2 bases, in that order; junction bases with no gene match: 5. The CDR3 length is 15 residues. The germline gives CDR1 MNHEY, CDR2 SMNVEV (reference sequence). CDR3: CASSSPGQGNYGYTF. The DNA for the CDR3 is TGTGCCAGCAGTAGTCCGGGACAGGGGAACTATGGCTACACCTTC.

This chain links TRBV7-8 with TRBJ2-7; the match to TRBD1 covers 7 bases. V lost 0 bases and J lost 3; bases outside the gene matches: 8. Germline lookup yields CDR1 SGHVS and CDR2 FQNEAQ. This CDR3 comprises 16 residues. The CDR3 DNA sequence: TGTGCCAGCAGCTTAGCGGACAGGTACGGGGACTACGAGCAGTACTTC. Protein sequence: CASSLADRYGDYEQYF.

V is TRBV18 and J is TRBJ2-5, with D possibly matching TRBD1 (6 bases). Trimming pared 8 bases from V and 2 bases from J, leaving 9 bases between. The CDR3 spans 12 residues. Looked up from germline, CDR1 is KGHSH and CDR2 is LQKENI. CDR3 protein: CASKQGQETQYF. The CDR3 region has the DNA TGTGCCAGCAAACAGGGTCAAGAGACCCAGTACTTC.

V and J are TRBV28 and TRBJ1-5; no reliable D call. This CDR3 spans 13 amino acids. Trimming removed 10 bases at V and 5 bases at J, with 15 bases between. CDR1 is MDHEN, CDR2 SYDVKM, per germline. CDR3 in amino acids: CATLSNRHQPQHF. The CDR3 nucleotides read TGTGCCACCTTGTCTAACCGCCATCAGCCCCAGCATTTT.

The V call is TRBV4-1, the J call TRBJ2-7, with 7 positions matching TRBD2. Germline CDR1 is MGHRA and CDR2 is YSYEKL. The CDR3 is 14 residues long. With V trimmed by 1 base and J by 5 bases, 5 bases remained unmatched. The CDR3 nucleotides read TGCGCCAGCAGCCAAGGCCCGCGGGGGAACGAGCAGTACTTC. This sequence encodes CASSQGPRGNEQYF.

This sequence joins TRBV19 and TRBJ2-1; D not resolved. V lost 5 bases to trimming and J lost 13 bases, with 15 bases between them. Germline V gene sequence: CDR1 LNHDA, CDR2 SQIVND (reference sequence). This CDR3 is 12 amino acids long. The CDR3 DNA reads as TGTGCCAGTAGTTACCCGAGACAAGTACAGTTCTTC. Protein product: CASSYPRQVQFF.

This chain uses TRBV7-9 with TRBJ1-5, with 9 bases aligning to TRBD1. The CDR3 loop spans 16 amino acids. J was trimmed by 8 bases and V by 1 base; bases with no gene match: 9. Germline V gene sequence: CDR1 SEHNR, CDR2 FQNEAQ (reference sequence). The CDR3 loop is CASSLEVSGQGKPQHF. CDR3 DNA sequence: TGTGCCAGCAGCTTAGAGGTCTCGGGACAGGGTAAGCCCCAGCATTTT.

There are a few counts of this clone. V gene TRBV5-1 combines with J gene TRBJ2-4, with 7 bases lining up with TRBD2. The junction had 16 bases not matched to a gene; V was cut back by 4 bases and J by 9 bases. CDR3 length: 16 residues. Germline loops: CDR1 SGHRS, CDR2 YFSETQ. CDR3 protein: CASSQDGRGIRGIQYF. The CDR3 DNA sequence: TGCGCCAGCAGCCAGGACGGGCGGGGGATTAGGGGCATTCAGTACTTC.

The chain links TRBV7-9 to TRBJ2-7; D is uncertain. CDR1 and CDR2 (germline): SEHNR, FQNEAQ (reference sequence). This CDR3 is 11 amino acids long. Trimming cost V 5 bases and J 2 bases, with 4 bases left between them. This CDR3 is CASSETYEQYF. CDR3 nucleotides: TGTGCCAGCAGCGAGACCTACGAGCAGTACTTC.

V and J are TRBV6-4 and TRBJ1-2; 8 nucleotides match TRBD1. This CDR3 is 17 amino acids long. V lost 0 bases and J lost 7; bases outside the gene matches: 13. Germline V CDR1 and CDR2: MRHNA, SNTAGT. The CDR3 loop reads CASSDSWTGNIFSGYTF. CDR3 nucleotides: TGTGCCAGCAGTGACTCGTGGACAGGGAACATATTTAGTGGCTACACCTTC.

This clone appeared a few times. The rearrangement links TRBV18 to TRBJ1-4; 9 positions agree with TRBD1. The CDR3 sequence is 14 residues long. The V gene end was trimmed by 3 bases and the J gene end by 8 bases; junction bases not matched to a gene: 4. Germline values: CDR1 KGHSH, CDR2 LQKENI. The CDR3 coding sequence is TGTGCCAGCTCACCGGGACAGGGTGGAGAAAAACTGTTTTTT. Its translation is CASSPGQGGEKLFF. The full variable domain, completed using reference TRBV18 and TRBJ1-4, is NAGVMQNPRHLVRRRGQEARLRCSPMKGHSHVYWYRQLPEEGLKFMVYLQKENIIDESGMPKERFSAEFPKEGPSILRIQQVVRGDSAAYFCASSPGQGGEKLFFGSGTQLSVL.

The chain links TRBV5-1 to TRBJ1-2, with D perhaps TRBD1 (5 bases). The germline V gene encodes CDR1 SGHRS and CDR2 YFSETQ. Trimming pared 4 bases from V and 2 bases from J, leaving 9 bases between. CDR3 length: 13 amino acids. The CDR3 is CASSPDTNYGYTF. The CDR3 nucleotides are TGCGCCAGCAGCCCGGACACAAACTATGGCTACACCTTC.

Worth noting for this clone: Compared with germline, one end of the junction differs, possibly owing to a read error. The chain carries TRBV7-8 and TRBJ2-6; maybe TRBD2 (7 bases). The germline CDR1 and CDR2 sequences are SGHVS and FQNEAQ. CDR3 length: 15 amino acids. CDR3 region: CASSLRGAGANVLTF. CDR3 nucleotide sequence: TGTGCCAGCAGCTTACGGGGGGCTGGCGCCAACGTCCTGACTTTC.

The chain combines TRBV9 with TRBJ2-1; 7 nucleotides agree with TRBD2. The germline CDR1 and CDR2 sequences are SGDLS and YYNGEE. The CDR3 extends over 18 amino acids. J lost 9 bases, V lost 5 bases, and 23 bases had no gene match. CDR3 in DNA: TGTGCCAGCAGTGCTTATAGGGCGGGGAGGGCCCGATTCGGTGAGCAGTTCTTC. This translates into CASSAYRAGRARFGEQFF.

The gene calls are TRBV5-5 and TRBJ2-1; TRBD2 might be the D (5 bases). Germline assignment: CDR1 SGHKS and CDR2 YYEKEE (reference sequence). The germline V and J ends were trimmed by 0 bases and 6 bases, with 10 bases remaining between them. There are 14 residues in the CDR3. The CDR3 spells CASSLGPGSNEQFF. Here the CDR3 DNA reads TGTGCCAGCAGCTTGGGTCCGGGGTCCAATGAGCAGTTCTTC.

The CDR3 region has the DNA TGTGCCAGCAGCAATACCCCAAGACTAGCGGGAGGGTCCGGGGAGCTGTTTTTT. It codes for CASSNTPRLAGGSGELFF. This chain uses TRBV4-2 with TRBJ2-2, with 14 bases fitting TRBD2. Germline CDR1 reads LGHNA; CDR2 reads YNFKEQ. The V gene end was trimmed by 5 bases and the J gene end by 6 bases; junction bases not matched to a gene: 11. This CDR3 has 18 amino acids.

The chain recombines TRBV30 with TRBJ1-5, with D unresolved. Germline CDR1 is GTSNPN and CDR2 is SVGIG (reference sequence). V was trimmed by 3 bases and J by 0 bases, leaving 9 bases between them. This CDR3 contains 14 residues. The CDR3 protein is CAWSPAYSNQPQHF. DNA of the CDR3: TGTGCCTGGAGCCCCGCGTATAGCAATCAGCCCCAGCATTTT. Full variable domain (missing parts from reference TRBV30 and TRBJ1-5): SQTIHQWPATLVQPVGSPLSLECTVEGTSNPNLYWYRQAAGRGLQLLFYSVGIGQISSEVPQNLSASRPQDRQFILSSKKLLLSDSGFYLCAWSPAYSNQPQHFGDGTRLSIL.

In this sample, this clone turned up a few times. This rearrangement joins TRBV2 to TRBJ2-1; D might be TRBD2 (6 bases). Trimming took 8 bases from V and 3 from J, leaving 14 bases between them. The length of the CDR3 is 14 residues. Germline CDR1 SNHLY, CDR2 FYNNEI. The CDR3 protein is CASVILALYNEQFF. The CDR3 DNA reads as TGTGCCAGCGTAATTCTAGCGCTCTACAATGAGCAGTTCTTC.

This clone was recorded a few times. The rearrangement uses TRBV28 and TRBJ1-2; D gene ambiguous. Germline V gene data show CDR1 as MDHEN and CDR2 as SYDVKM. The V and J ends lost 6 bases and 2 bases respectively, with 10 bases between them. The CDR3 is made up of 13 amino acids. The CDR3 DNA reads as TGTGCCAGCAGGGAGGGATCGAACTATGGCTACACCTTC. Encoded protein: CASREGSNYGYTF.

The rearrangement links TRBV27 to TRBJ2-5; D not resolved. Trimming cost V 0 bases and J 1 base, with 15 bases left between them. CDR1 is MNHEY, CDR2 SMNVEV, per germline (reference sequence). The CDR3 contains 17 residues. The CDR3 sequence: CASSLSGYRLFQETQYF. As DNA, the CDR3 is TGTGCCAGCAGTTTATCGGGTTATAGACTGTTCCAAGAGACCCAGTACTTC.

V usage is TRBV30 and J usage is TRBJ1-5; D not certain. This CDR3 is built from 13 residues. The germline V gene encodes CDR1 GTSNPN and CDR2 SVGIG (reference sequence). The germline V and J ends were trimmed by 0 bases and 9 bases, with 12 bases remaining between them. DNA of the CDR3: TGTGCCTGGAGTGTACCGGAGGTCCGGCCCCAGCATTTT. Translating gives CAWSVPEVRPQHF.

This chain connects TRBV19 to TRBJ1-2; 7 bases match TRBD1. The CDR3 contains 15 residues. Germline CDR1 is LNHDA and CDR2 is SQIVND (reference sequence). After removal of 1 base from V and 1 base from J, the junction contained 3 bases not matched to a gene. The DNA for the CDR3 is TGTGCCAGTAGTATAGGGACAGGACTTAACTATGGCTACACCTTC. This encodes CASSIGTGLNYGYTF.

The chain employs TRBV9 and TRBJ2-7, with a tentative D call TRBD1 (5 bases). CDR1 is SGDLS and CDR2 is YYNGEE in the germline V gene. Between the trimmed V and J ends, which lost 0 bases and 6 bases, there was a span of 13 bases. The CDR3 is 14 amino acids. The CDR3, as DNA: TGTGCCAGCAGCGTAGCGGCAGGGCTTAGCGAGCAGTACTTC. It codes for CASSVAAGLSEQYF.

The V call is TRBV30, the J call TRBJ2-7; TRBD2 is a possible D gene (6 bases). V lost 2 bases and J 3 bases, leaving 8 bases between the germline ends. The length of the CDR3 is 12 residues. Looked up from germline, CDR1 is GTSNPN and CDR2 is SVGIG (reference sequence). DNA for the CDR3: TGTGCCTGGAGTACCGGGGGCTACGAGCAGTACTTC. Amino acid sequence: CAWSTGGYEQYF.

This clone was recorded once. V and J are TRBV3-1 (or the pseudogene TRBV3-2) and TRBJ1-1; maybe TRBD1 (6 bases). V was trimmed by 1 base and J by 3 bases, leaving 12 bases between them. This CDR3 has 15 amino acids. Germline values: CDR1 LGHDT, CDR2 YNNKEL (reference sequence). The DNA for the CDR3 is TGTGCCAGCAGCCAAGGTACAGGGTTGCACACTGAAGCTTTCTTT. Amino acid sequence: CASSQGTGLHTEAFF.

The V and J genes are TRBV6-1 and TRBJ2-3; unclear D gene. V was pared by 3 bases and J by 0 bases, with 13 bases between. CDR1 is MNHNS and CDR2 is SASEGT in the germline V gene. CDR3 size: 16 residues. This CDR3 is CASSDRLLHSTDTQYF. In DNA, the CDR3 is TGTGCCAGCAGTGACCGTTTACTACACAGCACAGATACGCAGTATTTT.

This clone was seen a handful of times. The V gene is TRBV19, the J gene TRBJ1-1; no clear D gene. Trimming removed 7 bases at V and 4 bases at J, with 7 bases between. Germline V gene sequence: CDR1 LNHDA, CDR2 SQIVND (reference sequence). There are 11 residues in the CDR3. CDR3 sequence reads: CASISVTEAFF. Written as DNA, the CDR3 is TGTGCCAGTATCTCGGTCACTGAAGCTTTCTTT.

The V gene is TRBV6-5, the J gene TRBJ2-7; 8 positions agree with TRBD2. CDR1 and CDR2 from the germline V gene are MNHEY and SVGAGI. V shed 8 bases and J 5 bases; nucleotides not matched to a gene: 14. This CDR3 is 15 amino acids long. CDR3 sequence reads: CASPDYREGNNEQYF. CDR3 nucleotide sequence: TGTGCCAGCCCCGACTACCGGGAGGGAAACAACGAGCAGTACTTC.

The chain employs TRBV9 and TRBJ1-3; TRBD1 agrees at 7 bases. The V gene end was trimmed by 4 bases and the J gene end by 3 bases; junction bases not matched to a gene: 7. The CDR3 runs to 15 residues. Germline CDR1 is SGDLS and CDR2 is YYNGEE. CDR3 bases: TGTGCCAGCAGCTACACCGGGACAGTTGGAAACACCATATATTTT. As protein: CASSYTGTVGNTIYF.